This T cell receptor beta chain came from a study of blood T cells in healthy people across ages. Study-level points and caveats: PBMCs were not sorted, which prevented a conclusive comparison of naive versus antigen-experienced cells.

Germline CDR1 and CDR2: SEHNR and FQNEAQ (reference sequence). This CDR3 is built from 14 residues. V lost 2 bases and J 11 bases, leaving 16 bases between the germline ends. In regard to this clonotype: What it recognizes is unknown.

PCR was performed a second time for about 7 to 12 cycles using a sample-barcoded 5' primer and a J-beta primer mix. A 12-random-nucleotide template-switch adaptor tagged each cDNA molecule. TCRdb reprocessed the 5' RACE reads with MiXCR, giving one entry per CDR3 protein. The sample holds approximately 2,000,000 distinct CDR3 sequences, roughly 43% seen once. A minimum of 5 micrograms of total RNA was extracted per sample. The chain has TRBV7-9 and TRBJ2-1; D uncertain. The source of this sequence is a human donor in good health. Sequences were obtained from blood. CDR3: CASSLMHTSMKQFF. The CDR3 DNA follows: TGTGCCAGCAGCTTAATGCACACGTCAATGAAGCAGTTCTTC.